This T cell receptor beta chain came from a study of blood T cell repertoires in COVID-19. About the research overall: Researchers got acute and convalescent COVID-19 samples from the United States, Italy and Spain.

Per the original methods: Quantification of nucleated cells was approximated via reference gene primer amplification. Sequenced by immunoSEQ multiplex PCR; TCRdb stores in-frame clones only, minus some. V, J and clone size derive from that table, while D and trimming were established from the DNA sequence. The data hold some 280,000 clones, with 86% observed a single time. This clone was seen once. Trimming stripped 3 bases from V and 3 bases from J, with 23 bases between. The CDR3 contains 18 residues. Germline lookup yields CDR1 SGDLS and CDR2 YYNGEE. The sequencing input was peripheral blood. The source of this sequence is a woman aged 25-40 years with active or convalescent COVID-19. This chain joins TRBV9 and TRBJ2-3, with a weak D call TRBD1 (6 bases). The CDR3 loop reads CASSAPYSGESRTDTQYF. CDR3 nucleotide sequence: TGTGCCAGCAGCGCCCCCTACTCAGGGGAGTCTCGAACAGATACGCAGTATTTT.